This TCR beta chain was recorded in a study of T cell changes during pregnancy in multiple sclerosis. This CDR3 spans 13 amino acids. V lost 2 bases to trimming and J lost 1 base, with 5 bases between them. The germline V gene has CDR1 ENHRY and CDR2 SYGVKD. Sequenced by immunoSEQ multiplex PCR; TCRdb stores in-frame clones only, minus some. In the table there are under 65,000 clones, 92% of which are singletons. This clonotype was sampled from a female donor with multiple sclerosis, enrolled in a pregnancy study. The chain carries TRBV10-3 and TRBJ1-1, with TRBD1 as a possible D gene (5 bases). The specimen was CD4+ T cells from peripheral blood mononuclear cells, collected after pregnancy. The CDR3 protein is CAISETGNTEAFF. CDR3 DNA: TGTGCCATCAGTGAGACAGGGAACACTGAAGCTTTCTTT.